The 15 T cell receptor beta chains below come from one sample, sequenced in a study of blood T cell repertoires in COVID-19. Clones were sequenced by immunoSEQ multiplex PCR, and TCRdb holds only the in-frame ones, with some missing. The table has 99,000 or so clones, approximately 72% seen once. Input material: peripheral blood. The receptors here all came from a woman aged 70-85 years with acute or convalescent COVID-19.

The chain recombines TRBV4-2 with TRBJ2-7; TRBD1 is a possible D gene (5 bases). Germline V gene data show CDR1 as LGHNA and CDR2 as YNFKEQ. V lost 1 base to trimming and J lost 5 bases, with 12 bases between them. The CDR3 is 14 residues long. In DNA, the CDR3 is TGTGCCAGCAGCCAAGGGACACCCTATGACGAGCAGTACTTC. Translating gives CASSQGTPYDEQYF.

This clone has a count of ten or more. V usage is TRBV29-1 and J usage is TRBJ2-7, with D perhaps TRBD1 (6 bases). The V and J ends lost 5 bases and 0 bases respectively, with 11 bases between them. Looked up from germline, CDR1 is SQVTM and CDR2 is ANQGSEA. The CDR3 contains 13 residues. The CDR3 region is CSVTRDNSYEQYF. CDR3 DNA: TGCAGCGTTACCCGGGACAACTCCTACGAGCAGTACTTC.

V usage is TRBV28 and J usage is TRBJ1-1; 11 nucleotides align to TRBD1. The CDR3 spans 14 residues. J was trimmed by 4 bases and V by 5 bases; bases with no gene match: 3. Germline CDR1 and CDR2: MDHEN and SYDVKM. CDR3 loop: CASSLGTGGTEAFF. DNA of the CDR3: TGTGCCAGCAGTCTAGGGACAGGGGGCACTGAAGCTTTCTTT.

The chain couples TRBV6-4 to TRBJ2-7; D is unclear. Germline values: CDR1 MRHNA, CDR2 SNTAGT. The CDR3 sequence is 9 residues long. With 10 bases removed from V and 3 bases from J, the gap between germline ends came to 4 bases. The CDR3 nucleotides are TGTGCCATCGGCTACGAGCAGTACTTC. This translates into CAIGYEQYF.

The genes are TRBV19 and TRBJ1-2; D gene unclear. Germline CDR1 and CDR2: LNHDA and SQIVND (reference sequence). V lost 3 bases, J lost 2 bases, and 7 bases lay in between. CDR3 length: 13 residues. Here the CDR3 reads CASSMRENYGYTF. CDR3 in DNA: TGTGCCAGTAGTATGAGGGAAAACTATGGCTACACCTTC.

The V call is TRBV9, the J call TRBJ1-1, with D maybe TRBD1 (5 bases). The CDR3 covers 16 residues. Per the germline V gene, CDR1 is SGDLS and CDR2 is YYNGEE. V lost 0 bases to trimming and J lost 6 bases, with 18 bases between them. The CDR3 sequence is CASSVASGLGGAEAFF. CDR3 sequence (DNA): TGTGCCAGCAGCGTAGCTTCGGGACTCGGGGGGGCTGAAGCTTTCTTT.

The rearrangement joins TRBV2 to TRBJ2-1, with 8 bases identical to TRBD1. Per germline, CDR1 SNHLY and CDR2 FYNNEI. V gave up 7 bases and J gave up 8 bases; unmatched junction bases: 19. This CDR3 spans 17 amino acids. The CDR3 sequence is CASNPGSRGQAPYEQFF. Written as DNA, the CDR3 is TGTGCCAGCAATCCGGGCTCACGGGGACAGGCCCCCTATGAGCAGTTCTTC.

This CDR3 reads CASSVAAGDTGELFF. The CDR3 DNA is TGTGCCAGCAGCGTAGCAGCGGGGGACACCGGGGAGCTGTTTTTT. The chain employs TRBV9 and TRBJ2-2; 8 nucleotides agree with TRBD2. The CDR3 has 15 residues. Trimming at V came to 0 bases and at J to 3 bases, leaving 1 base not matched to a gene. Germline CDR1 and CDR2: SGDLS and YYNGEE.

The chain employs TRBV6-2 or TRBV6-3 and TRBJ1-1; D is possibly TRBD1 (5 bases). V gave up 2 bases and J gave up 1 base, with 11 bases separating them. Germline CDR1 MNHEY, CDR2 SVGEGT. The CDR3 is 15 residues long. CDR3 loop: CASSYPGGGNTEAFF. CDR3 bases: TGTGCCAGCAGTTACCCCGGGGGGGGGAACACTGAAGCTTTCTTT.

The chain recombines TRBV6-6 with TRBJ2-1; no definite D call. This CDR3 comprises 11 residues. V gave up 5 bases and J gave up 9 bases, with 8 bases separating them. The germline CDR1 and CDR2 sequences are MNHNY and SVGAGI (reference sequence). The CDR3 sequence: CASSTTSEQFF. The CDR3 nucleotides are TGTGCCAGCAGTACTACGAGTGAGCAGTTCTTC.

The gene calls are TRBV6-5 and TRBJ1-4; D call uncertain. This CDR3 has 15 residues. With 6 bases removed from V and 7 bases from J, the gap between germline ends came to 18 bases. Germline CDR1 and CDR2: MNHEY and SVGAGI. CDR3 in amino acids: CASSRSHGSPEKLFF. CDR3 DNA: TGTGCCAGCAGCCGATCTCATGGGAGTCCTGAAAAACTGTTTTTT.

The table lists this clone with a count of one. At one of its ends the junction is not consistent with the germline gene, which may arise from a read error. The V and J genes are TRBV23-1 and TRBJ2-7, with D perhaps TRBD1 (5 bases). TRBV23-1 is annotated as an ORF whose role is uncertain. The CDR3 consists of 17 residues. The chain's CDR3 is CASSQFRTPFKPYEQCF. CDR3 bases: TGCGCCAGCAGTCAATTTAGGACACCTTTTAAACCTTACGAGCAGTGCTTC.

This rearrangement joins TRBV7-9 to TRBJ2-7; a possible D gene is TRBD2 (6 bases). This CDR3 contains 13 residues. V lost 5 bases and J lost 4, with 12 bases in between. Per germline, CDR1 SEHNR and CDR2 FQNEAQ (reference sequence). CDR3 amino acids: CASSPPAGYEQYF. In nucleotides, the CDR3 is TGTGCCAGCAGCCCCCCCGCGGGGTACGAGCAGTACTTC.

This chain uses TRBV12-3 or TRBV12-4 with TRBJ2-7; D gene ambiguous. V was cut by 4 bases and J by 4 bases, with 5 bases left in between. There are 11 residues in the CDR3. CDR3 loop: CASSYRYEQYF. CDR3 bases: TGTGCCAGCAGTTATCGTTACGAGCAGTACTTC.

The chain couples TRBV30 to TRBJ2-1; no clear D. The germline V gene encodes CDR1 GTSNPN and CDR2 SVGIG (reference sequence). Trimming pared 3 bases from V and 0 bases from J, leaving 18 bases between. The CDR3 is 17 residues long. The CDR3 DNA sequence: TGTGCCTGGAGCGAACCCCGGTTATCTAGCTCCTACAATGAGCAGTTCTTC. Its protein product is CAWSEPRLSSSYNEQFF.